The 27 T cell receptor beta chains given below trace back to one sample, sequenced in a study of T-cell reconstitution after alpha-beta-depleted transplantation in children. The TCRbeta library was prepared with unique molecular identifiers. MiXCR, applied by TCRdb to the PCR reads, yields one record per CDR3 protein. The sample records under 250,000 distinct CDR3 sequences, 6.6% being singletons. The material sequenced was PBMCs, taken before TCRalphabeta/CD19-depleted stem cell transplant. These receptors were taken from a boy aged 2 to 9 with acute lymphoblastic leukemia, due to receive a stem cell transplant.

This clonotype was recorded many times. Here the CDR3 reads CASSLVGSGELFF. CDR3 DNA sequence: TGTGCCAGCAGCTTAGTGGGATCCGGGGAGCTGTTTTTT. V usage is TRBV7-6 and J usage is TRBJ2-2; the D is unclear. The CDR3 runs to 13 residues. V was trimmed by 1 base and J by 6 bases, leaving 6 bases between them. The V gene's germline CDR1 is SGHVS and CDR2 FNYEAQ.

This clonotype was detected many times. V gene TRBV6-2 or TRBV6-3 combines with J gene TRBJ2-5, with 10 bases identical to TRBD2. The CDR3 runs to 17 residues. Per germline, CDR1 MNHEY and CDR2 SVGEGT. Trimming took 7 bases from V and 5 from J; bases not matched to a gene: 16. The CDR3 bases are TGTGCCAGCAAGATCCCCGGGCTAGCGGGAGCGGCGGAGACCCAGTACTTC. It specifies CASKIPGLAGAAETQYF.

This clonotype was detected many times. The CDR3 bases are TGTGCCAGCAGCTTGGGGGTAATGACAGGGCGTTACGAGCAGTACTTC. It specifies CASSLGVMTGRYEQYF. This rearrangement joins TRBV7-2 to TRBJ2-7; 7 bases fit TRBD1. V lost 3 bases to trimming and J lost 4 bases; unmatched junction nucleotides: 12. The CDR3 contains 16 residues. Germline V lookup: CDR1 SGHTA, CDR2 FQGNSA. Filled out from reference TRBV7-2 and TRBJ2-7, the complete variable domain reads GAGVSQSPSNKVTEKGKDVELRCDPISGHTALYWYRQSLGQGLEFLIYFQGNSAPDKSGLPSDRFSAERTGGSVSTLTIQRTQQEDSAVYLCASSLGVMTGRYEQYFGPGTRLTVT.

This clonotype was recorded at least ten times. V and J are TRBV28 and TRBJ1-1; 9 bases fit TRBD1. The CDR3 is 14 amino acids. V dropped 7 bases and J dropped 5; count of bases not matched to a gene: 8. Germline CDR1 and CDR2: MDHEN and SYDVKM. CDR3 region: CASNPQGARTEAFF. As DNA, the CDR3 is TGTGCCAGCAACCCACAGGGGGCACGGACTGAAGCTTTCTTT.

Only a few counts were recorded for this clonotype. The chain has TRBV28 and TRBJ2-4, with 7 positions matching TRBD1. The V segment lost 5 bases and the J segment 0 bases; nucleotides outside the gene matches: 16. In germline, CDR1 is MDHEN, CDR2 SYDVKM. The CDR3 totals 19 residues. The CDR3 DNA reads TGTGCCAGCAGTCCCCCCTCTCGAGGGACAGTTCTAGCCAAAAACATTCAGTACTTC. Translating it yields CASSPPSRGTVLAKNIQYF.

This clonotype was observed many times. The chain combines TRBV28 with TRBJ2-3; D is unclear. Trimming removed 7 bases at V and 0 bases at J, with 5 bases between. Germline V gene sequence: CDR1 MDHEN, CDR2 SYDVKM. This CDR3 contains 12 residues. For the CDR3, the DNA is TGTGCCAGCACTAGGAGCACAGATACGCAGTATTTT. Translating it yields CASTRSTDTQYF.

V usage is TRBV7-9 and J usage is TRBJ2-7; D is ambiguous. CDR3 length: 11 residues. The V end lost 2 bases, the J end lost 6 bases, and 5 bases lay between the germline ends. The germline V gene has CDR1 SEHNR and CDR2 FQNEAQ (reference sequence). The CDR3 reads CASSLNSEQYF. Written as DNA, the CDR3 is TGTGCCAGCAGCTTAAATAGCGAGCAGTACTTC.

This clonotype was recorded many times. V usage is TRBV29-1 and J usage is TRBJ2-7; TRBD2 matches at 13 bases. V was clipped by 6 bases and J by 2 bases; unmatched bases: 4. Germline V gives CDR1 SQVTM, CDR2 ANQGSEA. CDR3 length equals 14 residues. The CDR3: CSVELAGGTYEQYF. The CDR3 DNA sequence: TGCAGCGTAGAACTAGCGGGGGGGACCTACGAGCAGTACTTC.

This clonotype has only a few counts. The chain recombines TRBV12-3 or TRBV12-4 with TRBJ1-1, with TRBD1 as a possible D gene (5 bases). The V end was cut by 6 bases, the J end by 4 bases, with 12 bases between. The CDR3 length is 13 residues. The CDR3 loop reads CASSRGHPTEAFF. CDR3 DNA: TGTGCCAGCAGCCGTGGACACCCCACTGAAGCTTTCTTT.

This clonotype came up many times. The J gene is TRBJ2-1, the V gene TRBV4-3, with D tentatively TRBD1 (7 bases). The V end lost 1 base, the J end lost 3 bases, and 10 bases lay between the germline ends. The CDR3 is 15 amino acids. Germline V gene lookup returns CDR1 LGHNA and CDR2 YSLEER. The CDR3 sequence is CASSQGQGGYNEQFF. For the CDR3, the DNA is TGCGCCAGCAGCCAAGGACAGGGAGGCTACAATGAGCAGTTCTTC.

Ten or more counts support this clonotype. The V and J genes are TRBV2 and TRBJ2-5; D unclear. Germline CDR1 reads SNHLY; CDR2 reads FYNNEI. The CDR3 totals 15 residues. V shed 3 bases and J shed 5 bases, with 16 bases lying between them. As DNA, the CDR3 is TGTGCCAGCAGTGATCGCGGCGGAAGTGGGGAGACCCAGTACTTC. It yields the protein CASSDRGGSGETQYF.

This clonotype was recorded at least ten times. The rearrangement joins TRBV29-1 to TRBJ1-2, with 8 bases aligning to TRBD1. Germline V gene lookup returns CDR1 SQVTM and CDR2 ANQGSEA. The CDR3 loop spans 13 amino acids. Trimming took 3 bases from V and 4 from J; bases not matched to a gene: 4. Written as DNA, the CDR3 is TGCAGCGTTGAGGGACAGGACGGCTATGGCTACACCTTC. Translating gives CSVEGQDGYGYTF.

This clonotype was seen a handful of times. The chain carries TRBV20-1 and TRBJ1-1; D unclear. CDR3 size: 12 residues. Germline loops: CDR1 DFQATT, CDR2 SNEGSKA (reference sequence). V lost 1 base to trimming and J lost 2 bases, with 5 bases between them. For the CDR3, the DNA is TGCAGTGCTAGAGGGGTAAACACTGAAGCTTTCTTT. This codes for CSARGVNTEAFF.

This clonotype has at least ten counts. A junction end diverges from the germline sequence, so it may reflect a read error. J is TRBJ2-7 and V is TRBV7-9, with D perhaps matching TRBD1 or TRBD2 (5 bases each). CDR1 is SEHNR and CDR2 is FQNEAQ in the germline V gene (reference sequence). This CDR3 contains 12 residues. Written as DNA, the CDR3 is TGTGCCAGCAGCAAAGAGGGGCTCGCAACTAACTTC. Translated, it gives CASSKEGLATNF.

As regards this clonotype: A junction boundary mismatches the germline segment, possibly from a read error. The CDR3 sequence is CCASSVFGTGKITDRFF. The DNA of the CDR3 is TGCTGTGCTAGTAGTGTCTTTGGGACAGGGAAAATTACCGACCGGTTCTTC. The chain joins TRBV20-1 to TRBJ2-1; TRBD1 matches at 9 bases. The germline V gene has CDR1 DFQATT and CDR2 SNEGSKA (reference sequence). This CDR3 has 17 residues.

This clonotype was picked up many times. The J gene is TRBJ2-7, the V gene TRBV6-1; D is undetermined. The germline gives CDR1 MNHNS, CDR2 SASEGT. This CDR3 contains 13 residues. The V and J ends lost 6 bases and 0 bases respectively, with 9 bases between them. The CDR3 region has the DNA TGTGCCAGCAGACGGGTTCGCTCCTACGAGCAGTACTTC. The encoded protein is CASRRVRSYEQYF.

This clonotype was recorded at least ten times. V is TRBV20-1 and J is TRBJ2-7; 9 bases are shared with TRBD1. The CDR3 extends over 16 amino acids. Looked up from germline, CDR1 is DFQATT and CDR2 is SNEGSKA (reference sequence). The ends lost 2 bases at V and 2 bases at J; junction bases unmatched: 10. CDR3 residues: CSARTNRDREPYEQYF. In DNA form, the CDR3 reads TGCAGTGCTAGAACGAACCGGGACAGGGAACCCTACGAGCAGTACTTC.

This clonotype was counted many times. The chain recombines TRBV28 with TRBJ1-5, with D hard to call. CDR1 is MDHEN and CDR2 is SYDVKM in the germline V gene. Deletions cut 4 bases from V and 5 bases from J, with 6 bases between. The CDR3 covers 12 residues. CDR3 amino acids: CASSSRYQPQHF. The CDR3 nucleotides read TGTGCCAGCAGTTCTAGGTATCAGCCCCAGCATTTT.

This clonotype was counted a few times. The genes are TRBV10-3 and TRBJ2-3, with TRBD2 identical over 10 bases. V dropped 5 bases and J dropped 1; count of bases not matched to a gene: 6. The CDR3 consists of 16 residues. Germline assignment: CDR1 ENHRY and CDR2 SYGVKD. CDR3 in amino acids: CAISQSGRAGTDTQYF. Here the CDR3 DNA reads TGTGCCATCAGTCAAAGCGGGAGGGCCGGCACAGATACGCAGTATTTT.

This clonotype was observed many times. The chain uses TRBV11-2 and TRBJ2-7, with TRBD2 identical over 8 bases. CDR3 length: 16 amino acids. Germline trimming cut 0 bases from V and 2 bases from J; bases unmatched to any gene: 6. The germline CDR1 and CDR2 sequences are SGHAT and FQNNGV. CDR3 DNA sequence: TGTGCCAGCAGCTTAGATCGGGCGGGAGGCACCTACGAGCAGTACTTC. This sequence encodes CASSLDRAGGTYEQYF.

The table lists this clonotype with many counts. CDR3 nucleotides: TGTGCCAGCAGGACTAGCGGGAACACCTACGAGCAGTACTTC. It specifies CASRTSGNTYEQYF. The chain recombines TRBV2 with TRBJ2-7; 11 nucleotides line up with TRBD2. Germline CDR1 SNHLY, CDR2 FYNNEI. This CDR3 spans 14 amino acids. With 6 bases clipped from V and 2 bases from J, the junction kept 3 bases outside the gene matches. Variable domain in full (rest from reference TRBV2 and TRBJ2-7): EPEVTQTPSHQVTQMGQEVILRCVPISNHLYFYWYRQILGQKVEFLVSFYNNEISEKSEIFDDQFSVERPDGSNFTLKIRSTKLEDSAMYFCASRTSGNTYEQYFGPGTRLTVT.

In its sample, this clonotype was seen a few times. Compared with germline, one end of the junction differs, possibly owing to a read error. The chain combines TRBV29-1 with TRBJ1-4; D gene ambiguous. The CDR3 has 13 amino acids. CDR1 and CDR2 (germline): SQVTM, ANQGSEA. The CDR3 protein is CSVVQPTNEKLVF. The CDR3 DNA sequence: TGCAGCGTTGTCCAGCCAACTAATGAAAAACTGGTTTTT.

This clonotype occurred many times. The V and J genes are TRBV28 and TRBJ2-5; maybe TRBD1 (7 bases). The CDR3 is 16 amino acids. V was pared by 6 bases and J by 1 base, with 18 bases between. Germline loops: CDR1 MDHEN, CDR2 SYDVKM. CDR3 nucleotides: TGTGCCAGCAGCAACAACCGACAGGGAGGCCAAGAGACCCAGTACTTC. Translating it yields CASSNNRQGGQETQYF.

This clonotype was observed at least ten times. This chain connects TRBV28 to TRBJ1-1; 8 bases fit TRBD1. This CDR3 has 15 residues. V was clipped by 3 bases and J by 1 base; unmatched bases: 4. Per germline, CDR1 MDHEN and CDR2 SYDVKM. The CDR3 coding sequence is TGTGCCAGCAGTTTGTTGGACAGGGAGAACACTGAAGCTTTCTTT. Protein: CASSLLDRENTEAFF.

The V call is TRBV27, the J call TRBJ1-2; no definite D call. Germline CDR1 and CDR2: MNHEY and SMNVEV (reference sequence). V was trimmed by 1 base and J by 6 bases, leaving 12 bases between them. The CDR3 covers 14 residues. The DNA for the CDR3 is TGTGCCAGCAGTTTATTCCCCCAGGTAGATGGCTACACCTTC. It specifies CASSLFPQVDGYTF.

This clonotype was seen repeatedly, ten times or more. This rearrangement joins TRBV29-1 to TRBJ1-2; unclear D gene. Germline CDR1 and CDR2: SQVTM and ANQGSEA. Between the trimmed V and J ends, which lost 6 bases and 4 bases, there was a span of 18 bases. The CDR3 runs 14 residues. The CDR3 nucleotides are TGCAGCGTGGAACTCCAGAGTCAAGCCTATGGCTACACCTTC. It translates to CSVELQSQAYGYTF.

This clonotype was recorded many times. V is TRBV4-2 and J is TRBJ2-1, with 14 bases aligning to TRBD2. Germline trimming cut 4 bases from V and 9 bases from J; bases unmatched to any gene: 11. The germline gives CDR1 LGHNA, CDR2 YNFKEQ. The CDR3 extends over 17 amino acids. CDR3 in amino acids: CASSRKGLAGDRVEQFF. The CDR3 nucleotides read TGTGCCAGCAGCCGAAAGGGACTAGCGGGGGACCGGGTTGAGCAGTTCTTC.